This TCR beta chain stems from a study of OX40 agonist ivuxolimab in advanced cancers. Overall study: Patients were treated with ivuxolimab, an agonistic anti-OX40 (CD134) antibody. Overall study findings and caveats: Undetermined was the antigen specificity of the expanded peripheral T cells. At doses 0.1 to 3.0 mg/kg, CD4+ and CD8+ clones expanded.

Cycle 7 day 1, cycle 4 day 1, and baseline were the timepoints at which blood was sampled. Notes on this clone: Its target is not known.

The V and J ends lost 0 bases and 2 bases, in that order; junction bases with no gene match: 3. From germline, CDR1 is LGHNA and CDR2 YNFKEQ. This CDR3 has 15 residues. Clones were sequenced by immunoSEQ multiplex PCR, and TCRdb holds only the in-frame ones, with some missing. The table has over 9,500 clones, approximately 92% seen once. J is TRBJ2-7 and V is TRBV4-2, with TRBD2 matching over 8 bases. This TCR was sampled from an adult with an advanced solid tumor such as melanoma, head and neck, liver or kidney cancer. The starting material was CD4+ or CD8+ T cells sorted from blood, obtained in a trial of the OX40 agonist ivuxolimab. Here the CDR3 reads CASSQESGSAYEQYF. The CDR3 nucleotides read TGTGCCAGCAGCCAAGAAAGCGGGAGTGCCTACGAGCAGTACTTC.